This passage covers 12 T cell receptor beta chains from one sample sequenced in a study of molecular identifiers for immune sequencing clone quantification. TCRdb independently ran MiXCR on the PCR reads; one entry per CDR3 protein. The sample includes approximately 100,000 distinct CDR3 sequences, around 33% of them seen just once. The sequencing sample was made of naive CD8+ T cells from blood, with Jurkat cell RNA spiked in. Subset in this sample: FACS-sorted CD8+CD4-CCR7+CD45RA+ naive T cells. Receptors were obtained from a human donor in good health. Some libraries in this study had Jurkat cell RNA spiked in.

This clonotype was picked up a small number of times. J is TRBJ1-2 and V is TRBV7-9, with D tentatively TRBD1 (6 bases). V was clipped by 0 bases and J by 0 bases, with 11 bases between them. CDR1 and CDR2 (germline): SEHNR, FQNEAQ (reference sequence). CDR3 length: 16 amino acids. The CDR3, as DNA: TGTGCCAGCAGCTTAGCCAACAGGGAGTCTAACTATGGCTACACCTTC. As protein: CASSLANRESNYGYTF. Looking up the rest from reference TRBV7-9 and TRBJ1-2 gives the full variable domain: DTGVSQNPRHKITKRGQNVTFRCDPISEHNRLYWYRQTLGQGPEFLTYFQNEAQLEKSRLLSDRFSAERPKGSFSTLEIQRTEQGDSAMYLCASSLANRESNYGYTFGSGTRLTVV.

This chain links TRBV10-1 with TRBJ1-1; 7 bases are shared with TRBD1. Germline V gene lookup returns CDR1 WNHNN and CDR2 SYGVQD (reference sequence). The V and J ends lost 6 bases and 3 bases, in that order; junction bases with no gene match: 10. CDR3 length: 15 amino acids. The CDR3 is CASSRDSLMHTEAFF. Here the CDR3 DNA reads TGCGCCAGCAGCCGGGACAGCCTCATGCACACTGAAGCTTTCTTT.

This clonotype occurred a few times. The chain has TRBV28 and TRBJ2-7; D is possibly TRBD1 (6 bases). There are 15 residues in the CDR3. V lost 4 bases, J lost 5 bases, and 18 bases lay in between. Germline CDR1 reads MDHEN; CDR2 reads SYDVKM. For the CDR3, the DNA is TGTGCCAGCAGTTACCGCGGACAGTTAATGAACGAGCAGTACTTC. This gives the protein CASSYRGQLMNEQYF.

The rearrangement links TRBV5-6 to TRBJ1-5; D uncertain. The CDR3 totals 14 residues. The germline gives CDR1 SGHDT, CDR2 YYEEEE. V was clipped by 0 bases and J by 7 bases, with 11 bases between them. The CDR3 DNA reads TGTGCCAGCAGCTTGGGACGGCTTGGGCAGCCCCAGCATTTT. Translation gives CASSLGRLGQPQHF.

About this clonotype itself: The conserved phenylalanine or tryptophan normally closing the CDR3 is absent here, so this likely arose from a read error. The rearrangement uses TRBV7-2 and TRBJ2-1; 9 bases agree with TRBD1. V lost 5 bases, J lost 8 bases, and 10 bases stayed unmatched. CDR1 SGHTA and CDR2 FQGNSA come from the germline V gene. The CDR3 consists of 15 residues. The CDR3 bases are TGTGCCAGCAGCCGGGACAGGGATAACAATGATGAGCAGTTCATC. It is translated as CASSRDRDNNDEQFI.

The gene calls are TRBV10-1 and TRBJ1-5; tentative D call: TRBD1 (6 bases). The CDR3 has 17 residues. V gave up 6 bases and J gave up 3 bases, with 21 bases separating them. CDR1 and CDR2 (germline): WNHNN, SYGVQD (reference sequence). The CDR3 here is CASRDRPHVPLNQPQHF. CDR3 nucleotides: TGCGCCAGCAGGGACAGACCTCACGTCCCGCTCAATCAGCCCCAGCATTTT.

This clonotype was observed at least ten times. The V and J genes are TRBV6-6 and TRBJ2-7, with TRBD1 as a possible D gene (5 bases). This CDR3 is built from 18 residues. Germline V gene lookup returns CDR1 MNHNY and CDR2 SVGAGI (reference sequence). Trimming shortened V by 6 bases and J by 4 bases, and 28 bases separated the two germline ends. The CDR3 DNA follows: TGTGCCAGCAGCCTTACTGGAAATATCGGCCAGGGTGGGTACGAGCAGTACTTC. Its translation is CASSLTGNIGQGGYEQYF.

This clonotype was recorded many times. The chain combines TRBV7-6 with TRBJ2-2; D is unresolved. CDR1 is SGHVS and CDR2 is FNYEAQ in the germline V gene. The CDR3 has 14 residues. Trimming took 5 bases from V and 5 from J, leaving 12 bases between them. The CDR3 reads CASSTADGTGELFF. For the CDR3, the DNA is TGTGCCAGCAGCACCGCGGACGGGACCGGGGAGCTGTTTTTT.

The chain joins TRBV18 to TRBJ2-3, with D perhaps given as TRBD1 or TRBD2 (5 bases each). Germline V lookup: CDR1 KGHSH, CDR2 LQKENI. The CDR3 has 16 amino acids. V lost 1 base and J 6 bases, leaving 17 bases between the germline ends. The CDR3 reads CASSPQDTGLYDTQYF. The CDR3 DNA follows: TGTGCCAGCTCACCACAGGACACGGGGTTATATGATACGCAGTATTTT.

This clonotype was recorded many times. This chain joins TRBV7-2 and TRBJ1-1, with D possibly being TRBD1 (5 bases). Germline CDR1 is SGHTA and CDR2 is FQGNSA. This CDR3 is 17 amino acids long. With 2 bases removed from V and 1 base from J, the gap between germline ends came to 17 bases. The CDR3 sequence is CASSLWPPGTQNTEAFF. Here the CDR3 DNA reads TGTGCCAGCAGCTTATGGCCGCCAGGGACTCAGAACACTGAAGCTTTCTTT.

A remark on this clonotype: This may come from a read error, since a much larger clone is one base off. The chain joins TRBV28 to TRBJ1-5; no firm D call. The germline CDR1 and CDR2 sequences are MDHEN and SYDVKM. This CDR3 has 14 residues. DNA of the CDR3: TGTGCCAGCAGTTTCCGGCAGGCAAATCAGCCCCAGCGTTTT. Protein product: CASSFRQANQPQRF.

The chain recombines TRBV5-6 with TRBJ1-1; no clear D gene. The germline V gene has CDR1 SGHDT and CDR2 YYEEEE. This CDR3 region has 12 residues. V was trimmed by 4 bases and J by 3 bases, leaving 7 bases between them. CDR3 nucleotide sequence: TGTGCCAGCAGCAGGGATTACACTGAAGCTTTCTTT. As protein: CASSRDYTEAFF. The full variable domain, with the rest looked up from reference TRBV5-6 and TRBJ1-1, is DAGVTQSPTHLIKTRGQQVTLRCSPKSGHDTVSWYQQALGQGPQFIFQYYEEEERQRGNFPDRFSGHQFPNYSSELNVNALLLGDSALYLCASSRDYTEAFFGQGTRLTVV.